This TCR beta chain was identified in a study of T cells expressing NK-cell markers. Germline CDR1 is SEHNR and CDR2 is FQNEAQ (reference sequence). The CDR3 has 14 amino acids. With the 5' RACE reads reprocessed, TCRdb shows one record per CDR3 protein and no DNA. This table holds roughly 300,000 distinct CDR3 sequences. This TCR came from a woman between 18 and 70 years old in good health. This chain uses TRBV7-9 with TRBJ2-3; TCRdb proposes TRBD1, but this gene call is untestable without DNA. The sequencing sample was made of blood T cells: a sorted CD56 or NKG2C T cell subset, CD4+ or CD8+ T cells, or bulk PBMC T cells (not recorded which). CDR3 residues: CASSRTGGDYTQYF. Combining the CDR3 with reference TRBV7-9 and TRBJ2-3 gives the whole variable domain DTGVSQNPRHKITKRGQNVTFRCDPISEHNRLYWYRQTLGQGPEFLTYFQNEAQLEKSRLLSDRFSAERPKGSFSTLEIQRTEQGDSAMYLCASSRTGGDYTQYFGPGTRLTVL.